The clone carrying this TCR beta chain appeared once. Its target is unknown. This specimen belongs to a study of cytomegalovirus exposure and HLA in healthy donors. At the level of the study: Prior work identified 95 million to 120 million unique TCR beta sequences in approximately 200 million T cells.

The PCR had 60 Vbeta and 13 Jbeta primers. The assay was immunoSEQ multiplex PCR, and TCRdb's table has in-frame clones only and misses some. Counted here are 100,000 to 150,000 clones, 81% occurring once; the ten biggest clones make up approximately 6%. General observations from the study: An analysis done earlier found most TCR beta V segments productive about 87% or about 30% of the time. What TCR beta sequences reportedly achieved was accurate prediction of HLA-A and HLA-B alleles in most subjects. Certain sequence variants were highly shared and formed a cluster, and this cluster was likely a sequencing artifact.

The specimen was PBMCs. This receptor was obtained from a woman aged 40 to 50 in good health and CMV-seropositive.

The CDR3 here is CASSDGGLARGEYF. For the CDR3, the DNA is TGTGCCAGCAGCGACGGCGGACTAGCCCGAGGCGAGTACTTC. The chain combines TRBV6-5 with TRBJ2-7; TRBD2 agrees at 8 bases. Per the germline V gene, CDR1 is MNHEY and CDR2 is SVGAGI. The CDR3 sequence is 14 residues long. Trimming cost V 6 bases and J 11 bases; bases outside gene matches: 15.